The T cell receptor beta chain under discussion was sequenced for a study of blood T cell repertoires in COVID-19. Unmatched junction bases numbered 7, after V lost 6 bases and J lost 4 bases. This CDR3 has 14 amino acids. The germline CDR1 and CDR2 sequences are SQVTM and ANQGSEA. Assay: immunoSEQ multiplex PCR; the TCRdb copy retains only in-frame clones and omits some. The sample holds about 480,000 clones, 70% to 90% seen once. This chain links TRBV29-1 with TRBJ2-2, with 8 bases identical to TRBD2. Sample: PBMCs or T cells enriched from blood (not recorded which). The clonotype originates from a woman in her forties who had recovered from COVID-19. The CDR3 loop is CSVGGERSTGELFF. CDR3 DNA sequence: TGCAGCGTCGGGGGGGAGCGGAGCACCGGGGAGCTGTTTTTT.